The 5 T cell receptor beta chains below were found in one sample sequenced in a study of cytomegalovirus exposure and HLA in healthy donors. The PCR had 60 Vbeta and 13 Jbeta primers. Sequencing used immunoSEQ multiplex PCR; TCRdb keeps in-frame clones, though not all of them. The table includes approximately 140,000 clones, roughly 80% detected once. Sequenced: PBMCs. These TCRs come from a woman aged 40-49 years in good health and CMV-seronegative.

This chain uses TRBV7-9 with TRBJ2-1; 10 bases agree with TRBD2. V lost 2 bases, J lost 1 base, and 11 bases stayed unmatched. This CDR3 comprises 19 residues. Germline V gene sequence: CDR1 SEHNR, CDR2 FQNEAQ (reference sequence). CDR3 sequence: CASSLNPPSGSLSYNEQFF. In DNA, the CDR3 is TGTGCCAGCAGCTTAAATCCTCCTAGCGGGAGTTTGTCCTACAATGAGCAGTTCTTC.

This chain connects TRBV19 to TRBJ1-2, with TRBD1 matching over 10 bases. V shed 5 bases and J 8 bases; nucleotides not matched to a gene: 14. The CDR3 contains 16 residues. Germline lookup yields CDR1 LNHDA and CDR2 SQIVND (reference sequence). CDR3 loop: CASSSSDRGRLSGYTF. As DNA, the CDR3 is TGTGCCAGTAGTTCCTCCGACAGGGGGCGTTTGAGCGGCTACACCTTC.

Here the CDR3 reads CASSKQGAVVTNEKLFF. CDR3 in DNA: TGTGCCAGCAGCAAACAGGGGGCGGTGGTCACTAATGAAAAACTGTTTTTT. The rearrangement links TRBV5-4 to TRBJ1-4; 9 bases are a match to TRBD1. The CDR3 is 17 residues long. Trimming at V came to 4 bases and at J to 2 bases, leaving 9 bases not matched to a gene. Germline CDR1 and CDR2: SGHNT and YYREEE (reference sequence).

This clone was seen only once. This chain connects TRBV5-4 to TRBJ1-2; 7 bases map to TRBD1. Germline V gene data show CDR1 as SGHNT and CDR2 as YYREEE (reference sequence). Trimming at V came to 4 bases and at J to 8 bases, leaving 5 bases not matched to a gene. The CDR3 totals 12 residues. As DNA, the CDR3 is TGTGCCAGCAGCGAGGACAGGAAAGGCTACACCTTC. It encodes CASSEDRKGYTF.

The chain is built from TRBV29-1 and TRBJ2-5; a possible D gene is TRBD2 (6 bases). Per germline, CDR1 SQVTM and CDR2 ANQGSEA. V was pared by 2 bases and J by 7 bases, with 11 bases between. The CDR3 runs 12 residues. For the CDR3, the DNA is TGCAGCGTTGAACCGCGGGATGGGACCCAGTACTTC. Amino acids: CSVEPRDGTQYF.